This T cell receptor (beta chain) was sequenced for a study of blood T cell repertoires in COVID-19. Study details: Sites in the United States, Italy and Spain provided acute and convalescent COVID-19 samples. From T cells, B-cell-depleted T cells, or PBMCs came the material, which was cDNA or gDNA.

There are 13 residues in the CDR3. Germline V gene lookup returns CDR1 MGHRA and CDR2 YSYEKL. The V end was cut by 0 bases, the J end by 6 bases, with 3 bases between. Generated by immunoSEQ multiplex PCR, the TCRdb table keeps only in-frame clones and is missing some. This table holds fewer than 150,000 clones, 88% found once. This receptor was taken from a woman in her 70s who had recovered from COVID-19. V gene TRBV4-1 combines with J gene TRBJ1-6; D unclear. The sequencing sample was made of peripheral blood. The DNA of the CDR3 is TGCGCCAGCAGCCAAGACCGTAATTCACCCCTCCACTTT. Amino acid sequence: CASSQDRNSPLHF.